The clone carrying this TCR beta chain was recorded many times. Its antigen remains unknown. V gave up 7 bases and J gave up 3 bases, with 17 bases separating them. This CDR3 is built from 14 residues. The germline V gene has CDR1 SGHRS and CDR2 YFSETQ. cDNA was made by 5'RACE with 10-nucleotide random UMIs. Per sequencing run, 15-18 subjects together gave over 160 million TCR-beta sequences. TCRdb recomputed calls from the 5' RACE reads with MiXCR, one row per CDR3 protein. The table includes about 88,000 distinct CDR3 sequences, 3% to 4.5% detected once. These data originate in a study of neurological immune-mediated disorders. Study observations and caveats: It was the repertoires of 18 of 34 multiple sclerosis patients that phylogenetic grouping placed in one related-CDR3 cluster, which is a possible signature. HTLV-1-associated myelopathy had the most TCR clonal expansion, and multiple sclerosis had the least, less than healthy controls.

Sample: PBMCs. The sequence was collected from a young woman with multiple sclerosis. The genes are TRBV5-1 and TRBJ2-7, with D perhaps TRBD2 (5 bases). The CDR3 protein is CASADGIWHYEQYF. The CDR3 DNA reads TGCGCCAGCGCTGACGGGATCTGGCACTACGAGCAGTACTTC.